The rows below give T cell receptor beta chains drawn from one sample of a study of T-cell memory formation after mild COVID-19. Via MiXCR, TCRdb re-called the 5' RACE reads, giving one row per CDR3 protein. This sample carries roughly 450,000 distinct CDR3 sequences, roughly 18% of them seen once, and the ten largest clones take around a fifth. The sequenced material came from PBMCs or a T cell subset sorted from them (not recorded which). The receptors derive from a man younger than 35 who had mild COVID-19 (a few samples of this study predate the infection). Cell type and time point are not known. CDR3s include the opening cysteine and the closing phenylalanine or tryptophan. Fields, in order: D gene, CDR3 length, J gene, clone size, V gene, CDR3 protein, CDR3 DNA. D genes are given only for firm matches. Size tells how often a clone was seen (once, few, many) or the class of an expanded clone, and some rows leave it out.

d_call: NA; cdr3_length: 16; j_call: TRBJ1-2; clone_size: few; v_call: TRBV7-2; cdr3_aa: CASSNPQTRVSYGYTF; cdr3_nt: TGTGCCAGCAGTAACCCGCAGACTCGAGTCAGCTATGGCTACACCTTC
d_call: NA; cdr3_length: 19; j_call: TRBJ2-1; clone_size: few; v_call: TRBV4-1; cdr3_aa: CASSQKRLRATPHLNEQFF; cdr3_nt: TGCGCCAGCAGCCAAAAGCGGTTAAGAGCGACCCCACACCTCAATGAGCAGTTCTTC
d_call: TRBD2; cdr3_length: 19; j_call: TRBJ2-3; clone_size: NA; v_call: TRBV9; cdr3_aa: CASSVVGEGLSGITDTQYF; cdr3_nt: TGTGCCAGCAGCGTAGTTGGGGAGGGACTGAGCGGAATCACAGATACGCAGTATTTT
d_call: TRBD1; cdr3_length: 14; j_call: TRBJ2-1; clone_size: many; v_call: TRBV7-7; cdr3_aa: CASSLGTVGDEQFF; cdr3_nt: TGTGCTAGCAGCTTAGGGACAGTGGGTGATGAGCAGTTCTTC
d_call: NA; cdr3_length: 15; j_call: TRBJ2-1; clone_size: few; v_call: TRBV12-3/TRBV12-4; cdr3_aa: CASSLGGWAYNEQFF; cdr3_nt: TGTGCCAGCAGTTTAGGGGGGTGGGCCTACAATGAGCAGTTCTTC
d_call: NA; cdr3_length: 15; j_call: TRBJ1-1; clone_size: few; v_call: TRBV7-2; cdr3_aa: CASSLVRGITTEAFF; cdr3_nt: TGTGCCAGCAGCTTAGTCCGGGGAATCACCACTGAAGCTTTCTTT
d_call: NA; cdr3_length: 14; j_call: TRBJ2-1; clone_size: few; v_call: TRBV7-2; cdr3_aa: CASSPAAYVGEQFF; cdr3_nt: TGTGCCAGCAGCCCAGCGGCGTACGTCGGTGAGCAGTTCTTC
d_call: TRBD2; cdr3_length: 16; j_call: TRBJ2-2; clone_size: NA; v_call: TRBV9; cdr3_aa: CASSVLAGVDTGELFF; cdr3_nt: TGTGCCAGCAGCGTACTAGCGGGGGTCGACACCGGGGAGCTGTTTTTT
d_call: TRBD2; cdr3_length: 15; j_call: TRBJ2-5; clone_size: NA; v_call: TRBV6-6; cdr3_aa: CASSNPSGPQETQYF; cdr3_nt: TGTGCCAGCAGCAACCCTAGCGGGCCCCAAGAGACCCAGTACTTC
d_call: NA; cdr3_length: 14; j_call: TRBJ2-3; clone_size: NA; v_call: TRBV7-2; cdr3_aa: CASSLPFSTDTQYF; cdr3_nt: TGTGCCAGCAGCTTACCCTTTAGTACGGATACGCAGTATTTT
d_call: TRBD2; cdr3_length: 16; j_call: TRBJ2-2; clone_size: few; v_call: TRBV7-2; cdr3_aa: CASPTSGSPATGELFF; cdr3_nt: TGTGCCAGCCCAACTAGCGGGAGCCCGGCCACCGGGGAGCTGTTTTTT
d_call: NA; cdr3_length: 13; j_call: TRBJ1-5; clone_size: many; v_call: TRBV30; cdr3_aa: CAWSVRENQPQHF; cdr3_nt: TGTGCCTGGAGTGTAAGGGAGAATCAGCCCCAGCATTTT
d_call: NA; cdr3_length: 11; j_call: TRBJ2-1; clone_size: NA; v_call: TRBV6-6; cdr3_aa: CASGWGDEQFF; cdr3_nt: TGTGCCAGCGGGTGGGGGGATGAGCAGTTCTTC
d_call: NA; cdr3_length: 14; j_call: TRBJ2-5; clone_size: few; v_call: TRBV5-5; cdr3_aa: CASIAGGPQETQYF; cdr3_nt: TGTGCCAGCATAGCCGGGGGGCCTCAAGAGACCCAGTACTTC
d_call: TRBD1; cdr3_length: 18; j_call: TRBJ2-5; clone_size: NA; v_call: TRBV5-4; cdr3_aa: CASRRDGLRTGSKETQYF; cdr3_nt: TGTGCCAGCAGAAGGGACGGCTTACGGACAGGGAGTAAAGAGACCCAGTACTTC
d_call: TRBD1; cdr3_length: 14; j_call: TRBJ1-2; clone_size: NA; v_call: TRBV4-1; cdr3_aa: CASSNPTGRRGYTF; cdr3_nt: TGCGCCAGCAGCAATCCGACAGGGAGAAGGGGCTACACCTTC
d_call: NA; cdr3_length: 15; j_call: TRBJ2-1; clone_size: NA; v_call: TRBV12-3/TRBV12-4; cdr3_aa: CASSPITSSYNEQFF; cdr3_nt: TGTGCCAGCAGTCCCATAACTAGCTCCTACAATGAGCAGTTCTTC
d_call: NA; cdr3_length: 16; j_call: TRBJ2-5; clone_size: few; v_call: TRBV4-1; cdr3_aa: CASSLSDSPYQETQYF; cdr3_nt: TGCGCCAGCAGCCTGAGCGACAGTCCATACCAAGAGACCCAGTACTTC
d_call: NA; cdr3_length: 18; j_call: TRBJ2-1; clone_size: NA; v_call: TRBV20-1; cdr3_aa: CSARDSDGPHLTYNEQFF; cdr3_nt: TGCAGTGCTAGAGATTCGGATGGTCCCCATCTAACCTACAATGAGCAGTTCTTC
d_call: TRBD1; cdr3_length: 16; j_call: TRBJ1-5; clone_size: few; v_call: TRBV2; cdr3_aa: CASARETGGAHQPQHF; cdr3_nt: TGTGCCAGCGCGAGGGAAACAGGGGGCGCCCATCAGCCCCAGCATTTT
d_call: NA; cdr3_length: 17; j_call: TRBJ1-2; clone_size: few; v_call: TRBV5-6; cdr3_aa: CASSLGPPMPNNYGYTF; cdr3_nt: TGTGCCAGCAGCTTGGGCCCTCCGATGCCTAATAACTATGGCTACACCTTC
d_call: NA; cdr3_length: 15; j_call: TRBJ1-1; clone_size: few; v_call: TRBV20-1; cdr3_aa: CSARDRGRGITEAFF; cdr3_nt: TGCAGTGCTAGAGATAGGGGCAGGGGAATCACTGAAGCTTTCTTT
d_call: NA; cdr3_length: 13; j_call: TRBJ2-3; clone_size: NA; v_call: TRBV6-2/TRBV6-3; cdr3_aa: CASSDLRGDTQYF; cdr3_nt: TGTGCCAGCAGTGACCTCCGCGGAGATACGCAGTATTTT
d_call: NA; cdr3_length: 14; j_call: TRBJ2-3; clone_size: NA; v_call: TRBV9; cdr3_aa: CASSVNSYTDTQYF; cdr3_nt: TGTGCCAGCAGCGTTAACAGCTACACAGATACGCAGTATTTT
d_call: NA; cdr3_length: 14; j_call: TRBJ2-5; clone_size: NA; v_call: TRBV6-5; cdr3_aa: CASSYARRGETQYF; cdr3_nt: TGTGCCAGCAGTTACGCGCGTAGGGGAGAGACCCAGTACTTC
d_call: NA; cdr3_length: 14; j_call: TRBJ2-7; clone_size: NA; v_call: TRBV14; cdr3_aa: CASSPKQGSYEQYF; cdr3_nt: TGTGCCAGCAGCCCTAAACAGGGAAGCTACGAGCAGTACTTC
d_call: NA; cdr3_length: 16; j_call: TRBJ2-3; clone_size: NA; v_call: TRBV20-1; cdr3_aa: CSAFRAGGPRTDTQYF; cdr3_nt: TGCAGTGCATTCCGGGCGGGCGGACCCCGCACAGATACGCAGTATTTT
d_call: NA; cdr3_length: 15; j_call: TRBJ2-5; clone_size: few; v_call: TRBV7-2; cdr3_aa: CASSLGPGGGETQYF; cdr3_nt: TGTGCCAGCAGCTTAGGTCCAGGGGGGGGTGAGACCCAGTACTTC
d_call: NA; cdr3_length: 14; j_call: TRBJ1-2; clone_size: few; v_call: TRBV19; cdr3_aa: CASKTGANNYGYTF; cdr3_nt: TGTGCCAGTAAGACAGGCGCAAATAACTATGGCTACACCTTC
d_call: NA; cdr3_length: 14; j_call: TRBJ2-2; clone_size: NA; v_call: TRBV7-9; cdr3_aa: CASSLVLVPGELFF; cdr3_nt: TGTGCCAGCAGCTTAGTTCTAGTCCCCGGGGAGCTGTTTTTT
d_call: TRBD2; cdr3_length: 15; j_call: TRBJ2-3; clone_size: few; v_call: TRBV20-1; cdr3_aa: CSAWKSGGNTDTQYF; cdr3_nt: TGCAGTGCTTGGAAGAGCGGGGGGAACACAGATACGCAGTATTTT
d_call: NA; cdr3_length: 12; j_call: TRBJ2-3; clone_size: NA; v_call: TRBV6-2/TRBV6-3; cdr3_aa: CASSYLADTQYF; cdr3_nt: TGTGCCAGCAGTTACTTAGCAGATACGCAGTATTTT
d_call: NA; cdr3_length: 14; j_call: TRBJ2-3; clone_size: NA; v_call: TRBV6-5; cdr3_aa: CASSYQSAADTQYF; cdr3_nt: TGTGCCAGCAGTTACCAATCAGCGGCAGATACGCAGTATTTT
d_call: TRBD1; cdr3_length: 14; j_call: TRBJ2-3; clone_size: few; v_call: TRBV5-1; cdr3_aa: CASRTGGSTDTQYF; cdr3_nt: TGCGCCAGCAGAACAGGGGGGAGCACAGATACGCAGTATTTT
d_call: NA; cdr3_length: 12; j_call: TRBJ2-5; clone_size: NA; v_call: TRBV29-1; cdr3_aa: CSALAGGETQYF; cdr3_nt: TGCAGCGCCCTTGCGGGTGGGGAGACCCAGTACTTC
d_call: NA; cdr3_length: 14; j_call: TRBJ2-1; clone_size: NA; v_call: TRBV21-1; cdr3_aa: CASNKGGSYNEQFF; cdr3_nt: TGTGCCAGCAACAAGGGGGGCTCCTACAATGAGCAGTTCTTC
d_call: NA; cdr3_length: 16; j_call: TRBJ2-3; clone_size: NA; v_call: TRBV4-1; cdr3_aa: CASSQEGSPNTDTQYF; cdr3_nt: TGCGCCAGCAGCCAAGAAGGGAGCCCTAACACAGATACGCAGTATTTT
d_call: TRBD2; cdr3_length: 14; j_call: TRBJ2-3; clone_size: NA; v_call: TRBV24-1; cdr3_aa: CATSDLLAGDTQYF; cdr3_nt: TGTGCCACCAGTGATTTACTAGCGGGCGATACGCAGTATTTT
d_call: NA; cdr3_length: 15; j_call: TRBJ2-1; clone_size: NA; v_call: TRBV4-3; cdr3_aa: CASSQGVGRYNEQFF; cdr3_nt: TGCGCCAGCAGCCAAGGAGTAGGACGTTACAATGAGCAGTTCTTC
d_call: TRBD2; cdr3_length: 18; j_call: TRBJ2-3; clone_size: many; v_call: TRBV7-2; cdr3_aa: CASSLGPSGGVSTDTQYF; cdr3_nt: TGTGCCAGCAGCTTAGGGCCTAGCGGGGGGGTGAGCACAGATACGCAGTATTTT
d_call: TRBD1; cdr3_length: 18; j_call: TRBJ2-7; clone_size: NA; v_call: TRBV4-2; cdr3_aa: CASSQDSTGQGLDYEQYF; cdr3_nt: TGTGCCAGCAGCCAAGATTCCACAGGACAGGGTTTGGACTACGAGCAGTACTTC
d_call: NA; cdr3_length: 15; j_call: TRBJ2-2; clone_size: NA; v_call: TRBV24-1; cdr3_aa: CATSDPGRPTGELFF; cdr3_nt: TGTGCCACCAGTGATCCCGGAAGGCCCACCGGGGAGCTGTTTTTT
d_call: TRBD1; cdr3_length: 13; j_call: TRBJ2-1; clone_size: NA; v_call: TRBV28; cdr3_aa: CANAPGQGTEQFF; cdr3_nt: TGTGCCAACGCTCCGGGACAGGGTACTGAGCAGTTCTTC
d_call: NA; cdr3_length: 16; j_call: TRBJ2-1; clone_size: NA; v_call: TRBV11-3; cdr3_aa: CASSLGGGRVFGEQFF; cdr3_nt: TGTGCCAGCAGCTTAGGGGGGGGCAGGGTATTCGGCGAGCAGTTCTTC
d_call: NA; cdr3_length: 15; j_call: TRBJ2-7; clone_size: NA; v_call: TRBV7-6; cdr3_aa: CASSLRTGPSYEQYF; cdr3_nt: TGTGCCAGCAGCTTAAGAACCGGGCCGAGTTACGAGCAGTACTTC
d_call: NA; cdr3_length: 13; j_call: TRBJ2-5; clone_size: NA; v_call: TRBV20-1; cdr3_aa: CSARDALGETQYF; cdr3_nt: TGCAGTGCTAGAGACGCCCTGGGGGAGACCCAGTACTTC
d_call: TRBD2; cdr3_length: 16; j_call: TRBJ2-3; clone_size: NA; v_call: TRBV24-1; cdr3_aa: CATSDLRRGDTDTQYF; cdr3_nt: TGTGCCACCAGTGATTTGCGGCGGGGGGACACAGATACGCAGTATTTT
d_call: NA; cdr3_length: 13; j_call: TRBJ2-1; clone_size: many; v_call: TRBV7-8; cdr3_aa: CASSFRQNNEQFF; cdr3_nt: TGTGCCAGCAGCTTTAGGCAGAACAATGAGCAGTTCTTC
d_call: NA; cdr3_length: 15; j_call: TRBJ2-1; clone_size: NA; v_call: TRBV7-3; cdr3_aa: CASSSYGSSYNEQFF; cdr3_nt: TGTGCCAGCAGCTCCTACGGGAGCTCCTACAATGAGCAGTTCTTC
d_call: NA; cdr3_length: 13; j_call: TRBJ1-1; clone_size: NA; v_call: TRBV7-2; cdr3_aa: CASSSTGTGRAFF; cdr3_nt: TGTGCCAGCAGCTCGACGGGAACAGGGAGAGCTTTCTTT
d_call: NA; cdr3_length: 14; j_call: TRBJ1-5; clone_size: many; v_call: TRBV7-2; cdr3_aa: CASSMGGGFQPQHF; cdr3_nt: TGTGCCAGCAGCATGGGGGGGGGCTTTCAGCCCCAGCATTTT
d_call: NA; cdr3_length: 11; j_call: TRBJ1-2; clone_size: NA; v_call: TRBV6-2/TRBV6-3; cdr3_aa: CASSYLSGYTF; cdr3_nt: TGTGCCAGCAGTTATCTCTCCGGCTACACCTTC
d_call: TRBD1; cdr3_length: 16; j_call: TRBJ2-2; clone_size: few; v_call: TRBV9; cdr3_aa: CASSAWGQVNTGELFF; cdr3_nt: TGTGCCAGCAGCGCCTGGGGACAGGTTAACACCGGGGAGCTGTTTTTT
d_call: NA; cdr3_length: 14; j_call: TRBJ1-5; clone_size: few; v_call: TRBV6-6; cdr3_aa: CATTDLATDQPQHF; cdr3_nt: TGTGCCACCACGGATTTGGCAACGGATCAGCCCCAGCATTTT